These 8 T cell receptor beta chains were all obtained from the same sample, sequenced in a study of CD8+ T cells in alopecia areata. cDNA serving as the sequencing template came from extracted, reverse transcribed RNA. The protocol was immunoSEQ multiplex PCR, while the TCRdb copy is restricted to in-frame clones and leaves out a portion. The repertoire holds some 98,000 clones, with 50% to 75% as singletons. Treatment indicated: oral pan-JAK inhibitor, 5-10 mg twice daily. The source was CD8+ T cells sorted from blood, collected at week 4, from a patient treated with tofacitinib. These receptors came from a human donor with alopecia areata.

The rearrangement links TRBV7-9 to TRBJ1-3, with no clear D. The germline CDR1 and CDR2 sequences are SEHNR and FQNEAQ (reference sequence). V shed 6 bases and J shed 4 bases, with 16 bases lying between them. The CDR3 sequence is 15 residues long. The CDR3 DNA sequence: TGTGCCAGCAGACCCGACAACTCCAAGGGAAACACCATATATTTT. Translating gives CASRPDNSKGNTIYF.

The V call is TRBV6-5, the J call TRBJ2-5; maybe TRBD2 (5 bases). Germline V CDR1 and CDR2: MNHEY, SVGAGI. This CDR3 contains 13 residues. V was shortened by 6 bases and J by 0 bases, with 8 bases between the two germline ends. CDR3 coding DNA: TGTGCCAGCAGCCCGGGATACCAAGAGACCCAGTACTTC. Protein sequence: CASSPGYQETQYF.

V and J are TRBV4-3 and TRBJ2-7; D remains unclear. Trimming shortened V by 0 bases and J by 0 bases, and 9 bases separated the two germline ends. The CDR3 totals 15 residues. CDR1 LGHNA and CDR2 YSLEER come from the germline V gene. The CDR3 nucleotides read TGCGCCAGCAGCCAAGAGTTGGCGCCCTCCTACGAGCAGTACTTC. Translating gives CASSQELAPSYEQYF.

The sample holds many counts of this clone. The rearrangement links TRBV15 to TRBJ2-3; TRBD2 agrees at 8 bases. The CDR3 has 16 amino acids. The V and J ends lost 1 base and 5 bases, in that order; junction bases with no gene match: 8. Germline V gene sequence: CDR1 LNHNV, CDR2 YYDKDF (reference sequence). The chain's CDR3 is CATSRVQREYVDTQYF. The DNA of the CDR3 is TGTGCCACCAGCAGAGTCCAGCGGGAGTATGTAGATACGCAGTATTTT.

This chain uses TRBV29-1 with TRBJ2-5; 13 bases fit TRBD2. Germline V gene data show CDR1 as SQVTM and CDR2 as ANQGSEA. The CDR3 totals 13 residues. V dropped 8 bases and J dropped 5; count of bases not matched to a gene: 5. The chain's CDR3 is CSIGLAGVETQYF. CDR3 bases: TGCAGCATTGGACTAGCGGGAGTGGAGACCCAGTACTTC.

The chain recombines TRBV29-1 with TRBJ2-2; TRBD1 might be the D (5 bases). CDR3 length equals 16 residues. V shed 6 bases and J shed 8 bases, with 25 bases lying between them. Germline V gene sequence: CDR1 SQVTM, CDR2 ANQGSEA. In DNA, the CDR3 is TGCAGCGTGGGGTATTTTCGGACACCGATCAATGGGGAGCTGTTTTTT. The encoded protein is CSVGYFRTPINGELFF.

The V and J genes are TRBV25-1 and TRBJ2-7, with D possibly being TRBD1 or TRBD2 (5 bases each). The CDR3 has 14 amino acids. V lost 11 bases and J 5 bases, leaving 22 bases between the germline ends. CDR1 MGHDK and CDR2 SYGVNS come from the germline V gene. The CDR3 spells CAPQWDERFDEQYF. CDR3 DNA: TGTGCCCCCCAATGGGACGAGAGATTCGACGAGCAGTACTTC.

This clone was detected only a few times. The chain uses TRBV9 and TRBJ2-1, with D tentatively TRBD2 (5 bases). The germline CDR1 and CDR2 sequences are SGDLS and YYNGEE. This CDR3 contains 13 residues. V gave up 4 bases and J gave up 5 bases, with 10 bases separating them. This CDR3 reads CASSPKGDNEQFF. The CDR3 DNA follows: TGTGCCAGCAGCCCAAAGGGAGACAATGAGCAGTTCTTC.